Sequencing of this T cell receptor beta chain was carried out in a study of spatial heterogeneity in lung cancer. Germline CDR1 reads MDHEN; CDR2 reads SYDVKM. CDR3 length: 13 residues. The V and J ends lost 10 bases and 6 bases respectively, with 18 bases between them. Time point defined: sample taken at primary tumor resection. In each case, whole RNA from tumor, nontumor lung or frozen PBMC was sequenced unsorted. The table lists this clonotype with many counts. Each CDR3 protein is one row after TCRdb ran MiXCR on the 5' RACE reads. The repertoire has tens of thousands of distinct CDR3 sequences, approximately 4.4% of them found once; the top ten carry 6% to 7.5%.

The sample consisted of PBMCs, taken at surgery. This rearrangement joins TRBV28 to TRBJ1-2; D unresolved. The TCR originated in a male donor with early-stage non-small cell lung cancer. The CDR3 here is CATLFGGRNGYTF. For the CDR3, the DNA is TGTGCCACCCTCTTTGGAGGGCGCAATGGCTACACCTTC.